The T cell receptor beta chain described here comes from a study of T cell changes during pregnancy in multiple sclerosis. Repertoires were generated with immunoSEQ multiplex PCR, while TCRdb's copy carries only in-frame clones and drops some. The data show 35,000 to 50,000 clones, 89% seen once. This receptor was obtained from a female donor with multiple sclerosis, enrolled in a pregnancy study. The sample in question was CD4+ T cells from peripheral blood mononuclear cells, obtained after pregnancy.

The CDR3 nucleotides read TGTGCCAGCAGCCTGGACTGGTACGAGCAGTACTTC. It encodes CASSLDWYEQYF. This chain links TRBV5-4 with TRBJ2-7; the D gene is possibly TRBD2 (5 bases). Per the germline V gene, CDR1 is SGHNT and CDR2 is YYREEE (reference sequence). Trimming removed 4 bases at V and 4 bases at J, with 9 bases between. The CDR3 contains 12 residues.